What follows are 20 T cell receptor beta chains derived from one specimen sequenced in a study of cytomegalovirus exposure and HLA in healthy donors. In the PCR, 60 Vbeta and 13 Jbeta primers were used. The repertoire was sequenced with immunoSEQ multiplex PCR; TCRdb's copy has only in-frame clones and lacks some. The repertoire holds 150,000 to 200,000 clones, with 70% to 85% as singletons. The sample taken for sequencing was PBMCs. These TCRs come from a human donor in good health.

On this clone: A junction boundary mismatches the germline segment, possibly from a read error. The V and J genes are TRBV12-5 and TRBJ1-5, with 7 bases that match TRBD1. CDR3 length: 15 residues. Germline loops: CDR1 LGHNT, CDR2 FRNRAP. In nucleotides, the CDR3 is TGTGCTAGTGCCGAGGACAGGACCCTAAATCCGCCCCAGCATTTT. Amino acid sequence: CASAEDRTLNPPQHF. Complete variable domain (other parts from reference TRBV12-5 and TRBJ1-5): DARVTQTPRHKVTEMGQEVTMRCQPILGHNTVFWYRQTMMQGLELLAYFRNRAPLDDSGMPKDRFSAEMPDATLATLKIQPSEPRDSAVYFCASAEDRTLNPPQHFGDGTRLSIL.

This chain joins TRBV7-2 and TRBJ1-1, with a weak D call TRBD1 (5 bases). The CDR3 covers 14 residues. Germline V lookup: CDR1 SGHTA, CDR2 FQGNSA. V was pared by 5 bases and J by 2 bases, with 12 bases between. As DNA, the CDR3 is TGTGCCAGCAGCAGCAGGGCATTTAACACTGAAGCTTTCTTT. This encodes CASSSRAFNTEAFF.

The chain has TRBV6-6 and TRBJ2-7; D is ambiguous. The ends were cut back, 1 base at V and 6 bases at J, with 10 bases in the middle. The CDR3 runs to 13 residues. Germline lookup yields CDR1 MNHNY and CDR2 SVGAGI (reference sequence). The CDR3 bases are TGTGCCAGCAGTTACTTTAGAATGGTCGAGCAGTACTTC. Amino acid sequence: CASSYFRMVEQYF.

The chain joins TRBV7-9 to TRBJ2-7; 8 bases are shared with TRBD1. The CDR3 has 15 amino acids. Per the germline V gene, CDR1 is SEHNR and CDR2 is FQNEAQ (reference sequence). The junction had 9 bases not matched to a gene; V was cut back by 5 bases and J by 3 bases. The CDR3 reads CASSPRVGQGYEQYF. Here the CDR3 DNA reads TGTGCCAGCAGCCCGAGGGTCGGACAGGGCTACGAGCAGTACTTC.

DNA of the CDR3: TGTGCTAGTGGTTTTAGTCAGGGATTTACCACTGAAGCTTTCTTT. Encoded protein: CASGFSQGFTTEAFF. J is TRBJ1-1 and V is TRBV12-5; D may be TRBD1 (5 bases). The V gene lost 3 bases and the J gene lost 4 bases, with 15 bases spanning the gap. Germline CDR1 LGHNT, CDR2 FRNRAP. CDR3 length: 15 amino acids.

This chain joins TRBV7-8 and TRBJ2-3, with a possible D match to TRBD2 (6 bases). Germline loops: CDR1 SGHVS, CDR2 FQNEAQ. The length of the CDR3 is 13 residues. V lost 3 bases and J 6 bases, leaving 10 bases between the germline ends. DNA for the CDR3: TGTGCCAGCAGCTTGGGCGGGGCTGATACGCAGTATTTT. Translating it yields CASSLGGADTQYF.

About this clone itself: The same CDR3 is also encoded by other DNA sequences in this sample. The chain recombines TRBV9 with TRBJ1-1; 9 bases are shared with TRBD1. CDR1 SGDLS and CDR2 YYNGEE come from the germline V gene. The V segment lost 2 bases and the J segment 3 bases; nucleotides outside the gene matches: 2. The CDR3 length is 14 residues. CDR3 DNA sequence: TGTGCCAGCAGCGTCCGGGACAGGGACACTGAAGCTTTCTTT. This translates into CASSVRDRDTEAFF.

A few counts support this clone. The chain joins TRBV2 to TRBJ2-3; perhaps TRBD1 as D (5 bases). The CDR3 sequence is 12 residues long. Trimming took off 6 bases at V and 9 bases at J, with 13 bases between the two ends. Germline CDR1 SNHLY, CDR2 FYNNEI. CDR3 DNA sequence: TGTGCCAGCAGCCCCGACAGAGAGACGCAGTATTTT. Its protein is CASSPDRETQYF.

The chain employs TRBV27 and TRBJ2-7; 8 bases match TRBD1. CDR3 length: 14 residues. Trimming removed 2 bases from V and 5 bases from J; junction bases left unmatched: 5. Germline assignment: CDR1 MNHEY and CDR2 SMNVEV (reference sequence). The CDR3 DNA follows: TGTGCCAGCAGTTTAGCGGCGACAGGGGACGAGCAGTACTTC. Protein sequence: CASSLAATGDEQYF.

The chain combines TRBV7-6 with TRBJ2-6; maybe TRBD1 (6 bases). Germline V gives CDR1 SGHVS, CDR2 FNYEAQ. There are 15 residues in the CDR3. Trimming left V 2 bases short and J 1 base short, with 6 bases between. CDR3 bases: TGTGCCAGCAGCTTAACAGGGTCTGGGGCCAACGTCCTGACTTTC. The encoded protein is CASSLTGSGANVLTF.

The genes are TRBV7-8 and TRBJ1-5; TRBD1 agrees at 7 bases. Germline V gives CDR1 SGHVS, CDR2 FQNEAQ. V shed 3 bases, J shed 5 bases, and the junction held 1 base outside the gene matches. This CDR3 is 13 amino acids long. CDR3 amino acids: CASSFRGHQPQHF. The CDR3 region has the DNA TGTGCCAGCAGCTTTAGGGGGCATCAGCCCCAGCATTTT.

The rearrangement joins TRBV21-1 to TRBJ2-2; TRBD2 is taken as the D call from the table, unchecked against the DNA. TRBV21-1 is a documented pseudogene. This CDR3 spans 15 amino acids. This CDR3 is CASSKGGGNTGELFF. The CDR3 bases are TGTGCCAGCAGCAAAGGGGGGGGGAACACCGGGGAGCTGTTTTTT.

This clone occurred a few times. The CDR3 nucleotides read TGTGCCATCAGTGTCGTGGCCAATGAAAAACTGTTTTTT. Translation: CAISVVANEKLFF. The chain uses TRBV10-3 and TRBJ1-4; D gene ambiguous. The CDR3 is 13 residues long. V was trimmed by 4 bases and J by 5 bases, leaving 8 bases between them. Germline CDR1 reads ENHRY; CDR2 reads SYGVKD.

This chain connects TRBV6-6 to TRBJ2-7; 10 positions agree with TRBD1. CDR1 and CDR2 from the germline V gene are MNHNY and SVGAGI (reference sequence). The CDR3 covers 13 residues. J lost 6 bases, V lost 10 bases, and 9 bases had no gene match. CDR3 residues: CANAWDRGSEQYF. CDR3 bases: TGTGCCAACGCCTGGGACAGGGGTTCCGAGCAGTACTTC.

V gene TRBV7-9 combines with J gene TRBJ1-3, with 8 nucleotides matching TRBD1. The trim removed 5 bases at V and 0 bases at J, leaving 9 bases unmatched. Germline CDR1 SEHNR, CDR2 FQNEAQ (reference sequence). There are 17 residues in the CDR3. CDR3 protein: CASSPIRQGRSGNTIYF. The CDR3 DNA follows: TGTGCCAGCAGCCCCATAAGACAGGGGCGCTCTGGAAACACCATATATTTT. The full variable domain, with the rest looked up from reference TRBV7-9 and TRBJ1-3, is DTGVSQNPRHKITKRGQNVTFRCDPISEHNRLYWYRQTLGQGPEFLTYFQNEAQLEKSRLLSDRFSAERPKGSFSTLEIQRTEQGDSAMYLCASSPIRQGRSGNTIYFGEGSWLTVV.

This chain connects TRBV29-1 to TRBJ2-1; TRBD1 matches at 11 bases. Trimming cost V 4 bases and J 6 bases; bases outside gene matches: 8. The CDR3 covers 15 residues. From germline, CDR1 is SQVTM and CDR2 ANQGSEA. The chain's CDR3 is CSVGAVGTGGNEQFF. CDR3 nucleotides: TGCAGCGTTGGAGCTGTCGGGACAGGGGGCAATGAGCAGTTCTTC.

This clone was picked up a small number of times. The gene calls are TRBV7-9 and TRBJ1-1; 9 bases agree with TRBD1. From germline, CDR1 is SEHNR and CDR2 FQNEAQ (reference sequence). The CDR3 length is 13 residues. V was pared by 4 bases and J by 3 bases, with 0 bases of the junction left unmatched. The CDR3 nucleotides read TGTGCCAGCAGCTGGACAGGGGACACTGAAGCTTTCTTT. Protein product: CASSWTGDTEAFF. Full variable domain (rest looked up from reference TRBV7-9 and TRBJ1-1): DTGVSQNPRHKITKRGQNVTFRCDPISEHNRLYWYRQTLGQGPEFLTYFQNEAQLEKSRLLSDRFSAERPKGSFSTLEIQRTEQGDSAMYLCASSWTGDTEAFFGQGTRLTVV.

The V gene is TRBV6-5, the J gene TRBJ1-1; perhaps TRBD1 as D (5 bases). In germline, CDR1 is MNHEY, CDR2 SVGAGI. This CDR3 contains 12 residues. V dropped 9 bases and J dropped 4 bases, with 12 bases sitting between them. The CDR3 here is CASRAGGTEAFF. The CDR3 nucleotides read TGTGCCAGTAGGGCGGGGGGCACTGAAGCTTTCTTT.

The gene calls are TRBV19 and TRBJ1-5, with TRBD1 matching 7 bases. Germline CDR1 reads LNHDA; CDR2 reads SQIVND (reference sequence). J lost 4 bases, V lost 4 bases, and 4 bases had no gene match. The CDR3 is 14 residues long. In DNA form, the CDR3 reads TGTGCCAGTAGTACAACAGGGGAAAATCAGCCCCAGCATTTT. This encodes CASSTTGENQPQHF.

V usage is TRBV6-5 and J usage is TRBJ1-1; weak D call: TRBD1 (5 bases). Germline CDR1 and CDR2: MNHEY and SVGAGI. CDR3 size: 13 residues. V shed 2 bases and J shed 11 bases, with 15 bases lying between them. CDR3 sequence (DNA): TGTGCCAGCAGTTACCTGAGCGGGGGTCGCGCTTTCTTT. Protein: CASSYLSGGRAFF.